This T cell receptor (beta chain) was observed in a study of cytomegalovirus exposure and HLA in healthy donors. In the study overall: In terms of ancestry, the Caucasian-associated cluster contained around four fifths of the roughly 400 genotyped donors. Study findings and constraints: The study carried out a later analysis of TCR beta sequences. It associated 16,951 of them with specific HLA alleles at a false discovery rate of 0.05. Fewer N-insertions (relative to the roughly 630-donor mean) were reportedly seen in an Asian-associated ancestry cluster in a later analysis. Reportedly, diagnosis of cytomegalovirus status by the classifier showed high specificity and sensitivity.

To note about this clone: Its antigen remains unknown.

The primer mix had 60 Vbeta and 13 Jbeta primers. Libraries were prepared by immunoSEQ multiplex PCR; TCRdb keeps only in-frame clonotypes and omits some of them. Of under 200,000 clones listed, more than 65% are singletons. Germline CDR1 is SNHLY and CDR2 is FYNNEI. There are 16 residues in the CDR3. With 5 bases removed from V and 0 bases from J, the gap between germline ends came to 13 bases. Sequencing input: PBMCs. The source of this sequence is a male donor in good health and CMV-seronegative. The rearrangement uses TRBV2 and TRBJ1-4; no clear D gene. CDR3 loop: CASSSDLPATNEKLFF. The CDR3 DNA reads TGTGCCAGCAGTTCAGACTTGCCAGCAACTAATGAAAAACTGTTTTTT.